This T cell receptor (beta chain) was captured by sequencing in a study of T cells in Graves' hyperthyroidism and ophthalmopathy. Germline loops: CDR1 DFQATT, CDR2 SNEGSKA (reference sequence). V was clipped by 5 bases and J by 2 bases, with 12 bases between them. CDR3 length: 13 amino acids. The TCR beta CDR3 regions underwent amplification using RNA transcripts as the source. First-round RT-PCR of the TCR CDR3 relied on the HTBI primer set. TCRdb fed the multiplex PCR reads into MiXCR, producing one record per CDR3 protein. The sample has around 570,000 distinct CDR3 sequences, nearly 20% seen once. This clonotype was found a few times.

The chain employs TRBV20-1 and TRBJ2-5; tentatively, D is TRBD2 (5 bases). The origin of this receptor is a man aged 35-49 years with Graves' ophthalmopathy. Sequencing used blood. The CDR3, as DNA: TGCAGTGCTCAGAGCGGAGCGCAAGAGACCCAGTACTTC. Translation gives CSAQSGAQETQYF.